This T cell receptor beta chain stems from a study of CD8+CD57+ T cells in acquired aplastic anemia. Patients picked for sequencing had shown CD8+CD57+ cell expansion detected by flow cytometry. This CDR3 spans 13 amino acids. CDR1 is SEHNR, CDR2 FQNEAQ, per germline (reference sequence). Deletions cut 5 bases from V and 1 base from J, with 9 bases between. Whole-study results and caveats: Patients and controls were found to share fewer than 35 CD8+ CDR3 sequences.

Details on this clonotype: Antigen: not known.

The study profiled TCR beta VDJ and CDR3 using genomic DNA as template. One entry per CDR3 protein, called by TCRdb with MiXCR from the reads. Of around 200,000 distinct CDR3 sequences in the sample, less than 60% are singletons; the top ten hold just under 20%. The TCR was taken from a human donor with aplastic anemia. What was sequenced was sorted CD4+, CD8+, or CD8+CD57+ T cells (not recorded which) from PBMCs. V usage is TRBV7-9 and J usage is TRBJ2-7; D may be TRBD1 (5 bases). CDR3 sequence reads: CASSPTVSYEQYF. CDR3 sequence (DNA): TGTGCCAGCAGCCCGACAGTATCCTACGAGCAGTACTTC.